This passage covers 2 T cell receptor beta chains from one sample sequenced in a study of cytomegalovirus exposure and HLA in healthy donors. A multiplex PCR was run with 60 Vbeta primers and 13 Jbeta primers. Generated by immunoSEQ multiplex PCR, the TCRdb table keeps only in-frame clones and is missing some. This sample yields tens of thousands of clones, of which less than 75% are seen a single time; around a fifth belongs to the top ten. The sample comprised PBMCs. These receptor sequences come from a woman between 45 and 60 years old in good health and CMV-seropositive.

By share of the sample, this clone is medium-sized. The rearrangement joins TRBV4-3 to TRBJ2-7; 8 bases map to TRBD2. This CDR3 contains 15 residues. Germline CDR1 LGHNA, CDR2 YSLEER. J lost 3 bases, V lost 2 bases, and 6 bases had no gene match. The CDR3 DNA follows: TGCGCCAGCAGCCAATTCCGAAGCGGGGGCTACGAGCAGTACTTC. Translation: CASSQFRSGGYEQYF.

This clone was detected only a few times. The chain couples TRBV5-1 to TRBJ1-2; weak D call: TRBD1 (6 bases). The length of the CDR3 is 14 residues. Trimming removed 3 bases at V and 4 bases at J, with 13 bases between. Germline loops: CDR1 SGHRS, CDR2 YFSETQ. The CDR3 region is CASSYQGPGYGYTF. Here the CDR3 DNA reads TGCGCCAGCAGCTACCAGGGGCCGGGCTATGGCTACACCTTC. The variable domain in full, with the rest retrieved from reference TRBV5-1 and TRBJ1-2, is KAGVTQTPRYLIKTRGQQVTLSCSPISGHRSVSWYQQTPGQGLQFLFEYFSETQRNKGNFPGRFSGRQFSNSRSEMNVSTLELGDSALYLCASSYQGPGYGYTFGSGTRLTVV.